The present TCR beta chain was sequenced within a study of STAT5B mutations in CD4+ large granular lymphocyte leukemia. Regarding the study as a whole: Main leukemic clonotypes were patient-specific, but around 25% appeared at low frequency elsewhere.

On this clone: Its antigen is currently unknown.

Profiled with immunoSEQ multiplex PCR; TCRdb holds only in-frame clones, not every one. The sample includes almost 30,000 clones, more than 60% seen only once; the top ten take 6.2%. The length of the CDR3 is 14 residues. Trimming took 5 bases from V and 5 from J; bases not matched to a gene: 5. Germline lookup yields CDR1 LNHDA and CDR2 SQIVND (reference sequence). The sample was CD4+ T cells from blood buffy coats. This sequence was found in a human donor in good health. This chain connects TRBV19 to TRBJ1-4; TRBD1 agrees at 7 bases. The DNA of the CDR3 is TGTGCCAGTAGTCCGGGGACAGCAAATGAAAAACTGTTTTTT. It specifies CASSPGTANEKLFF.